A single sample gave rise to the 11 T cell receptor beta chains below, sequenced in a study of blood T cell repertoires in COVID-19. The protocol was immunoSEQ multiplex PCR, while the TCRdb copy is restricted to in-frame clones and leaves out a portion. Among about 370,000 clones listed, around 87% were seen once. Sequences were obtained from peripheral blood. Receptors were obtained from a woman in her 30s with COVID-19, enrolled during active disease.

CDR3 sequence (DNA): TGTGCCAGCAGCCTGGGGGGGGCCAATCAGCCCCAGCATTTT. It encodes CASSLGGANQPQHF. V and J are TRBV3-1 (or the pseudogene TRBV3-2) and TRBJ1-5, with D maybe TRBD1 (6 bases). Germline CDR1 and CDR2: LGHDT and YNNKEL (reference sequence). V lost 4 bases, J lost 3 bases, and 10 bases lay in between. The CDR3 covers 14 residues.

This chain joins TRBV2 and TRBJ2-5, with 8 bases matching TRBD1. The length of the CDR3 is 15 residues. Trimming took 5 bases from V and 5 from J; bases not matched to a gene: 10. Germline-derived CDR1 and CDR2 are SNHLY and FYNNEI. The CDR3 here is CASSFLTGGWETQYF. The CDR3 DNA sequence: TGTGCCAGCAGTTTCCTCACAGGGGGATGGGAGACCCAGTACTTC.

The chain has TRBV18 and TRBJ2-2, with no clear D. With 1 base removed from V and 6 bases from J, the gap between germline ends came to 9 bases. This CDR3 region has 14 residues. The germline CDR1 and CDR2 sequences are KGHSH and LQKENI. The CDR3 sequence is CASSPRRVAGELFF. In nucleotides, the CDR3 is TGTGCCAGCTCACCACGACGGGTGGCCGGGGAGCTGTTTTTT.

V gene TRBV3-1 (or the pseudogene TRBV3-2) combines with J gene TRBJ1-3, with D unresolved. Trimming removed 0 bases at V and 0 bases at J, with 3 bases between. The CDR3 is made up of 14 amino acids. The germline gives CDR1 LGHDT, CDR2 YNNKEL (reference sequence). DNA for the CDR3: TGTGCCAGCAGCCAAGACAACTCTGGAAACACCATATATTTT. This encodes CASSQDNSGNTIYF.

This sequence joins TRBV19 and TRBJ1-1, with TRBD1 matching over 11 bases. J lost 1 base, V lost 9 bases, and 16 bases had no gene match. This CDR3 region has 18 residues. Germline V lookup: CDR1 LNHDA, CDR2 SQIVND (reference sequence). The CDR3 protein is CASTGGQGVFLSNTEAFF. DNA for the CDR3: TGTGCCAGCACGGGGGGACAGGGGGTCTTCCTCTCGAACACTGAAGCTTTCTTT.

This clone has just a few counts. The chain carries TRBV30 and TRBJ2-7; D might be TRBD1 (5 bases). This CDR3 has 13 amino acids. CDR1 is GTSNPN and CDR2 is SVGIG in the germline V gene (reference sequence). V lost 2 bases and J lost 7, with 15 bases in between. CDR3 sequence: CAWSLLWGGEQYF. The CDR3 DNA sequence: TGTGCCTGGAGTTTGTTGTGGGGCGGAGAGCAGTACTTC.

CDR3 sequence: CASSQDLGKGETQYF. As DNA, the CDR3 is TGTGCCAGCAGCCAAGATCTTGGGAAGGGGGAGACCCAGTACTTC. The chain carries TRBV4-2 and TRBJ2-5, with a possible D match to TRBD1 (5 bases). Looked up from germline, CDR1 is LGHNA and CDR2 is YNFKEQ. Between the trimmed V and J ends, which lost 0 bases and 5 bases, there was a span of 13 bases. The CDR3 extends over 15 amino acids.

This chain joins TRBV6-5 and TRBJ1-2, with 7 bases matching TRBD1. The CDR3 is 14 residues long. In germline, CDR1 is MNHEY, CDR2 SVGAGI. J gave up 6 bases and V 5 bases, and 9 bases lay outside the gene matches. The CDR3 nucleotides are TGTGCCAGCAGTAAAACAGGGGAACCCCATGGCTACACCTTC. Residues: CASSKTGEPHGYTF.

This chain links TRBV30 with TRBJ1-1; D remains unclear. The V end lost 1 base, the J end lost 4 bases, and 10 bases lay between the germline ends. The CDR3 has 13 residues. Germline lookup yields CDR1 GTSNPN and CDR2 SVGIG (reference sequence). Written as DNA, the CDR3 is TGTGCCTGGAGTGAGGTGGCGGGCACTGAAGCTTTCTTT. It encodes CAWSEVAGTEAFF. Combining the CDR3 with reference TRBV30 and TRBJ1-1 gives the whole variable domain SQTIHQWPATLVQPVGSPLSLECTVEGTSNPNLYWYRQAAGRGLQLLFYSVGIGQISSEVPQNLSASRPQDRQFILSSKKLLLSDSGFYLCAWSEVAGTEAFFGQGTRLTVV.

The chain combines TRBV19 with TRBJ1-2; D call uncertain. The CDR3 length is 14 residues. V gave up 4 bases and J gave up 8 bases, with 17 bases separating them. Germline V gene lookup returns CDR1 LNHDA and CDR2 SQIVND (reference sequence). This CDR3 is CASSTLEVRGGYTF. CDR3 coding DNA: TGTGCCAGTAGTACTCTCGAGGTTCGCGGCGGCTACACCTTC.

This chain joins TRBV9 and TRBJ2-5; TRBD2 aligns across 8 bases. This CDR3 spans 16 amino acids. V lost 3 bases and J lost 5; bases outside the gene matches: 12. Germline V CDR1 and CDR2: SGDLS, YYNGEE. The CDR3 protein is CASSAPTGGVSETQYF. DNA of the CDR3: TGTGCCAGCAGCGCCCCCACCGGGGGGGTGTCGGAGACCCAGTACTTC.